The TCR beta chain under discussion was sequenced for a study of cytomegalovirus exposure and HLA in healthy donors. Note on this clone: Its antigen is still unknown.

V was pared by 6 bases and J by 5 bases, with 14 bases between. CDR1 MNHEY and CDR2 SMNVEV come from the germline V gene (reference sequence). CDR3 length: 15 residues. Findings and caveats of the study: Another analysis was done later, and it associated fewer than 20,000 TCR beta sequences with HLA alleles at 0.05 false discovery rate.

PCR involved 60 Vbeta and 13 Jbeta primers. Some clones are missing from TCRdb's copy, which holds only in-frame ones; the method was immunoSEQ multiplex PCR. The data hold around 200,000 clones, with under 85% observed a single time. The sequence derives from a woman aged 45-59 years in good health and CMV-seropositive. The source material was PBMCs. This sequence joins TRBV27 and TRBJ1-6, with a possible D match to TRBD1 (5 bases). In DNA, the CDR3 is TGTGCCAGCAGGGAAAAGGTGACAGATAATTCACCCCTCCACTTT. Translated, it gives CASREKVTDNSPLHF.